The 3 T cell receptor beta chains listed next were all sequenced from one sample in a study of blood T cell repertoires in COVID-19. Some clones are missing from TCRdb's copy, which holds only in-frame ones; the method was immunoSEQ multiplex PCR. The data show some 530,000 clones, with 70% to 90% seen just once and 3% to 3.5% held by the top ten. Input material: peripheral blood. Receptor source: a human donor in a cohort sampled during active COVID-19.

The chain joins TRBV5-1 to TRBJ2-1; the match to TRBD2 covers 11 bases. From germline, CDR1 is SGHRS and CDR2 YFSETQ. There are 15 residues in the CDR3. The trim removed 1 base at V and 9 bases at J, leaving 6 bases unmatched. The CDR3: CASSLTSGSEGEQFF. CDR3 DNA sequence: TGCGCCAGCAGCTTGACTAGCGGGAGCGAGGGTGAGCAGTTCTTC.

The rearrangement joins TRBV7-2 to TRBJ1-1, with TRBD1 identical over 8 bases. Germline CDR1 SGHTA, CDR2 FQGNSA. The CDR3 loop spans 14 amino acids. The V segment lost 5 bases and the J segment 1 base; nucleotides outside the gene matches: 3. As DNA, the CDR3 is TGTGCCAGCAGCCTACAGGGGGAGAACACTGAAGCTTTCTTT. Its protein is CASSLQGENTEAFF.

J is TRBJ2-2 and V is TRBV7-6; 8 bases are shared with TRBD2. Germline V gene sequence: CDR1 SGHVS, CDR2 FNYEAQ. The V and J ends lost 1 base and 3 bases, in that order; junction bases with no gene match: 4. The CDR3 has 16 residues. The CDR3 DNA sequence: TGTGCCAGCAGCTTAGACCCGGGAGGGGACACCGGGGAGCTGTTTTTT. This encodes CASSLDPGGDTGELFF. Using reference TRBV7-6 and TRBJ2-2 for the parts outside the CDR3, the full variable domain is GAGVSQSPRYKVTKRGQDVALRCDPISGHVSLYWYRQALGQGPEFLTYFNYEAQQDKSGLPNDRFSAERPEGSISTLTIQRTEQRDSAMYRCASSLDPGGDTGELFFGEGSRLTVL.